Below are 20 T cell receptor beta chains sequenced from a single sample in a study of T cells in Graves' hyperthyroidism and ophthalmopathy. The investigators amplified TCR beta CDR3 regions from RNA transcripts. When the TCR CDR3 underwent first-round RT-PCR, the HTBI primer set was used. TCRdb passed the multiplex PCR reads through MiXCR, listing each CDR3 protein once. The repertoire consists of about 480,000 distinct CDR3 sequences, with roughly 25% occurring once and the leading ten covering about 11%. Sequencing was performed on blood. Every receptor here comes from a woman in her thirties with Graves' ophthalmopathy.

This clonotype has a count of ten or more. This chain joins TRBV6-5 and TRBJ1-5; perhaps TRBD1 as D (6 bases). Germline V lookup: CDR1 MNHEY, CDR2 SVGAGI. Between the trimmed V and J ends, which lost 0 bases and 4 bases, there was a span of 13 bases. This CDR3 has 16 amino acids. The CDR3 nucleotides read TGTGCCAGCAGTTACTCGATTTGGGGGCTGAATCAGCCCCAGCATTTT. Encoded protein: CASSYSIWGLNQPQHF.

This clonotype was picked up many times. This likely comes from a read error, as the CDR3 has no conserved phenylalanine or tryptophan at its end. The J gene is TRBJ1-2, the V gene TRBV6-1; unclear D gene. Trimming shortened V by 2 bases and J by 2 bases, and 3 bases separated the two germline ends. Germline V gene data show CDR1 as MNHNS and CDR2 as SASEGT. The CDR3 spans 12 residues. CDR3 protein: CASSEQNYGYTV. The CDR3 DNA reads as TGTGCCAGCAGTGAACAAAACTATGGCTACACCGTC.

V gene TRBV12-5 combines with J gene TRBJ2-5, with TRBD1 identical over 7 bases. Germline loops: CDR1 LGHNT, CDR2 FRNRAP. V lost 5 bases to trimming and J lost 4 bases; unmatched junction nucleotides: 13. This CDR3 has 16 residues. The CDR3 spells CASGHPLDRDRETQYF. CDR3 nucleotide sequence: TGTGCTAGTGGTCACCCCCTCGACAGGGATCGAGAGACCCAGTACTTC. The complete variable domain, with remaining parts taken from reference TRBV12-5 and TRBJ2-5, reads DARVTQTPRHKVTEMGQEVTMRCQPILGHNTVFWYRQTMMQGLELLAYFRNRAPLDDSGMPKDRFSAEMPDATLATLKIQPSEPRDSAVYFCASGHPLDRDRETQYFGPGTRLLVL.

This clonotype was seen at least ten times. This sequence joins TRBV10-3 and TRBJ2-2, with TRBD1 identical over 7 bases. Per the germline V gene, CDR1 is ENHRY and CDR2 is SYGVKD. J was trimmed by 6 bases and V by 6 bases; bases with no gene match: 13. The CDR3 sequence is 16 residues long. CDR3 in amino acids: CAIRPSGQEYAGELFF. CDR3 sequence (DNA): TGTGCCATCAGACCTTCTGGACAGGAGTACGCCGGGGAGCTGTTTTTT.

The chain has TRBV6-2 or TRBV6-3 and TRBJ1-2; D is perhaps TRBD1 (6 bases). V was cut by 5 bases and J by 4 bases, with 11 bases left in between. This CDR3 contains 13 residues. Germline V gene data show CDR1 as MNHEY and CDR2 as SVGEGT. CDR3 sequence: CASSHRDTYGYTF. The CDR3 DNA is TGTGCCAGCAGTCACAGGGACACCTATGGCTACACCTTC.

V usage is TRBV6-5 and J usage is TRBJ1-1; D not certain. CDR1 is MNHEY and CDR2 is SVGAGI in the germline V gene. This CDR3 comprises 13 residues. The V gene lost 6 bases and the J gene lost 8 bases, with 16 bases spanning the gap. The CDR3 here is CASSSSQQQEAFF. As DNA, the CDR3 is TGTGCCAGCAGCTCCTCCCAGCAGCAGGAAGCTTTCTTT.

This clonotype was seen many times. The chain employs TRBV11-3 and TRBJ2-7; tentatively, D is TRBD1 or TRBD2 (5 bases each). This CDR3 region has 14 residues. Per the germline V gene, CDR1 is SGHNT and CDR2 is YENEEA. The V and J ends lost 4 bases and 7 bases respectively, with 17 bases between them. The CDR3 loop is CASSSREGLGEQYF. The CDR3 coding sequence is TGTGCCAGCAGCTCCCGCGAGGGGTTGGGAGAGCAGTACTTC.

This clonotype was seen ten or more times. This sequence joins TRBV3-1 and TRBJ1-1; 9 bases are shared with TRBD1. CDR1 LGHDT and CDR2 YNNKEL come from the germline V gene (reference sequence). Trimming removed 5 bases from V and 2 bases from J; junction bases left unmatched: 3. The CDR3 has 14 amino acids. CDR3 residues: CASSRTGANTEAFF. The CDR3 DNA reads TGTGCCAGCAGCAGGACAGGGGCTAACACTGAAGCTTTCTTT. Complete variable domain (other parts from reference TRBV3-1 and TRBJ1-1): DTAVSQTPKYLVTQMGNDKSIKCEQNLGHDTMYWYKQDSKKFLKIMFSYNNKELIINETVPNRFSPKSPDKAHLNLHINSLELGDSAVYFCASSRTGANTEAFFGQGTRLTVV.

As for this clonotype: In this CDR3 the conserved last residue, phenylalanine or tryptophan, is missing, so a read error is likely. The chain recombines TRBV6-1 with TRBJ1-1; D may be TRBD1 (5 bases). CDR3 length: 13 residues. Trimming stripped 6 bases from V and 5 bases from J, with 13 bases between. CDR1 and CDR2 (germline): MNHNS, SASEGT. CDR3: CASRDGGRTEAFY. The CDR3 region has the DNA TGTGCCAGCAGAGATGGGGGTCGGACTGAAGCTTTCTAT.

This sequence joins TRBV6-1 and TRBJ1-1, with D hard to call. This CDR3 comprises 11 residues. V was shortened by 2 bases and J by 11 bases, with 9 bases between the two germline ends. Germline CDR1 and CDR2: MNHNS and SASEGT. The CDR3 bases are TGTGCCAGCAGTGAATCCCGGTGGGCTTTCTTT. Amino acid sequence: CASSESRWAFF.

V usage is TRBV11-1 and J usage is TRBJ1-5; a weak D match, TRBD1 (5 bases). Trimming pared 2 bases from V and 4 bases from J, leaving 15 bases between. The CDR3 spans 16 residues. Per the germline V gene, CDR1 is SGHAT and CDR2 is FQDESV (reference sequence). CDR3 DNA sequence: TGTGCCAGCAGCTTAATATTTTGCGGGACTAATCAGCCCCAGCATTTT. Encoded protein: CASSLIFCGTNQPQHF.

CDR3 nucleotide sequence: TGCAGTGCTAGTGGGACTAGCGGGGGGGACACTGAAGCTTTCTTT. Residues: CSASGTSGGDTEAFF. The rearrangement joins TRBV20-1 to TRBJ1-1; D might be TRBD1 (5 bases). The CDR3 length is 15 residues. The germline V gene has CDR1 DFQATT and CDR2 SNEGSKA (reference sequence). V was pared by 3 bases and J by 3 bases, with 17 bases between.

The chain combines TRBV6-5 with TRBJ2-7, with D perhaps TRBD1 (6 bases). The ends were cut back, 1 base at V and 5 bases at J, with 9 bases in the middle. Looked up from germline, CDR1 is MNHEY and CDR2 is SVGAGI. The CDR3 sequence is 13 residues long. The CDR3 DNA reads TGTGCCAGCAGTTACTTAGGGGGAGACGAGCAGTACTTC. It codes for CASSYLGGDEQYF.

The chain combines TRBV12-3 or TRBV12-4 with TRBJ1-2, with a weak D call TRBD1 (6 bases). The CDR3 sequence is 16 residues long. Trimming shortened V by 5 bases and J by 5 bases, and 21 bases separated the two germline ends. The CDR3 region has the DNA TGTGCCAGCAGTCCCTTCGGGGTGACAGGACCATATGGCTACACCTTC. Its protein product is CASSPFGVTGPYGYTF.

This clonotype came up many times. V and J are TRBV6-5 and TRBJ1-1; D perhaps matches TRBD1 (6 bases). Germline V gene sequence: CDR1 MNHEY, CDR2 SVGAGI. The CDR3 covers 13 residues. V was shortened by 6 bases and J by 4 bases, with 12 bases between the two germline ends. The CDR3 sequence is CASRRPGATEAFF. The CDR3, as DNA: TGTGCCAGCAGGCGGCCAGGGGCCACTGAAGCTTTCTTT.

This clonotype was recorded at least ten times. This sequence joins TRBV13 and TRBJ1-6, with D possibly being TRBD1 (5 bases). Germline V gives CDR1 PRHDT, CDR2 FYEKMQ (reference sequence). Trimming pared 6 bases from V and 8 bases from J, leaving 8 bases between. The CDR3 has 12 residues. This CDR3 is CASRFRDSPLHF. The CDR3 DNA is TGTGCCAGCAGGTTCAGGGATTCACCCCTCCACTTT.

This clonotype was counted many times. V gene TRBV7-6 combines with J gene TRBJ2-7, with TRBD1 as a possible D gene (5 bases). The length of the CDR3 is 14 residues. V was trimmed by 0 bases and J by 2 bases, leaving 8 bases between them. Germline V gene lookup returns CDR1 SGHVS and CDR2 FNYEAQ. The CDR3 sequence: CASSLAPRAYEQYF. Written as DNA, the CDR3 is TGTGCCAGCAGCTTAGCGCCCAGGGCCTACGAGCAGTACTTC.

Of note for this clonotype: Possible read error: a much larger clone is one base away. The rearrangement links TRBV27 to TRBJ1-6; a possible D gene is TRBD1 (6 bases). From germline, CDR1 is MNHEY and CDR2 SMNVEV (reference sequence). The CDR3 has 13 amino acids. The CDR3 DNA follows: TGTACCAGCAGTTTACAGGGAAGTTCACCCCTCCACTTT. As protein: CTSSLQGSSPLHF.

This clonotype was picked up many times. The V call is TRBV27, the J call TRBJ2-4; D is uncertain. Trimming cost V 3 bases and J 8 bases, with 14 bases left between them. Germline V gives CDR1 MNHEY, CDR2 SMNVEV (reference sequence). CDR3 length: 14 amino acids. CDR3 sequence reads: CASSFSRDVDIQYF. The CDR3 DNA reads TGTGCCAGCAGTTTTTCTAGGGATGTGGACATTCAGTACTTC.

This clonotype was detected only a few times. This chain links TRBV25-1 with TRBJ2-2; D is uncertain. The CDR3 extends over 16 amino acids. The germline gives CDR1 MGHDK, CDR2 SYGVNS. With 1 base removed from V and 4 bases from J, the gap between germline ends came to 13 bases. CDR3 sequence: CASSESWGWGTGELFF. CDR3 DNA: TGTGCCAGCAGTGAATCGTGGGGTTGGGGCACCGGGGAGCTGTTTTTT.